Below, 23 T cell receptor beta chains from the same sample are listed, as sequenced in a study of shared clonotypes between healthy human individuals. Produced via immunoSEQ multiplex PCR; TCRdb's table is partial and in-frame only. The repertoire includes more than 400,000 clones, approximately 94% of them detected once, and around 0.067% sits in the top ten. Material: naive CD4+ T cells sorted from blood. As to subset: CD45RA+ positively selected. These receptors were obtained from a woman in her twenties or thirties in good health.

The chain joins TRBV7-2 to TRBJ1-1, with a tentative D call TRBD1 (6 bases). CDR1 and CDR2 from the germline V gene are SGHTA and FQGNSA. This CDR3 contains 15 residues. V was clipped by 7 bases and J by 4 bases, with 19 bases between them. The chain's CDR3 is CASIPGQSYGTEAFF. The CDR3 DNA is TGTGCCAGCATCCCCGGACAGTCCTATGGCACTGAAGCTTTCTTT.

The V and J genes are TRBV10-3 and TRBJ2-3, with TRBD2 matching over 8 bases. The trim removed 5 bases at V and 0 bases at J, leaving 4 bases unmatched. Germline assignment: CDR1 ENHRY and CDR2 SYGVKD. The CDR3 consists of 15 residues. The CDR3 coding sequence is TGTGCCATCAGTCAAACTAGCGGCAGCACAGATACGCAGTATTTT. It specifies CAISQTSGSTDTQYF.

This clone was counted once. Here the CDR3 reads CASSIGTQGMNTEAFF. CDR3 bases: TGTGCCAGTAGTATTGGGACTCAGGGGATGAACACTGAAGCTTTCTTT. The J gene is TRBJ1-1, the V gene TRBV19, with D tentatively TRBD1 (6 bases). V gave up 3 bases and J gave up 0 bases, with 14 bases separating them. The CDR3 has 16 amino acids. Germline lookup yields CDR1 LNHDA and CDR2 SQIVND (reference sequence).

The V gene is TRBV18, the J gene TRBJ2-7, with D hard to call. The germline CDR1 and CDR2 sequences are KGHSH and LQKENI. V was cut by 3 bases and J by 1 base, with 13 bases left in between. This CDR3 region has 15 residues. The CDR3, as DNA: TGTGCCAGCTCACCCGCAGCGCCCGGTTCCTACGAGCAGTACTTC. It specifies CASSPAAPGSYEQYF.

This clone was seen once. The rearrangement uses TRBV9 and TRBJ2-1; perhaps TRBD1 as D (5 bases). Germline V gives CDR1 SGDLS, CDR2 YYNGEE. The germline V and J ends were trimmed by 0 bases and 9 bases, with 13 bases remaining between them. CDR3 length: 14 amino acids. The CDR3: CASSVATGSTEQFF. DNA of the CDR3: TGTGCCAGCAGCGTAGCTACAGGTTCTACTGAGCAGTTCTTC.

The rearrangement links TRBV19 to TRBJ1-2; no firm D call. With 5 bases removed from V and 3 bases from J, the gap between germline ends came to 13 bases. In germline, CDR1 is LNHDA, CDR2 SQIVND (reference sequence). The CDR3 runs to 14 residues. CDR3 DNA sequence: TGTGCCAGTAGTGGCGCTGGGCCCCACTATGGCTACACCTTC. Encoded protein: CASSGAGPHYGYTF.

The J gene is TRBJ2-7, the V gene TRBV11-2; 7 nucleotides align to TRBD2. V lost 3 bases to trimming and J lost 6 bases; unmatched junction nucleotides: 14. There are 16 residues in the CDR3. The germline V gene has CDR1 SGHAT and CDR2 FQNNGV. This chain's CDR3 is CASSLLLAQRGGEQYF. The CDR3 DNA reads as TGTGCCAGCAGCTTGCTTCTAGCTCAGCGCGGGGGCGAGCAGTACTTC.

This sequence joins TRBV5-1 and TRBJ2-7; 10 bases agree with TRBD2. Trimming took 4 bases from V and 0 from J; bases not matched to a gene: 4. CDR1 SGHRS and CDR2 YFSETQ come from the germline V gene. The CDR3 loop spans 15 amino acids. This CDR3 reads CASSLGLASSYEQYF. CDR3 DNA: TGCGCCAGCAGCCTGGGACTAGCGTCCTCCTACGAGCAGTACTTC.

This chain links TRBV28 with TRBJ1-3; TRBD1 aligns across 10 bases. The CDR3 has 15 residues. Per the germline V gene, CDR1 is MDHEN and CDR2 is SYDVKM. The V and J ends lost 6 bases and 3 bases, in that order; junction bases with no gene match: 5. The CDR3 spells CASSLTGGYGNTIYF. The CDR3 DNA is TGTGCCAGCAGCTTGACAGGGGGCTATGGAAACACCATATATTTT.

V gene TRBV2 combines with J gene TRBJ2-5; tentatively, D is TRBD2 (6 bases). CDR3 length: 15 residues. Per germline, CDR1 SNHLY and CDR2 FYNNEI. V shed 8 bases and J shed 5 bases, with 21 bases lying between them. CDR3 protein: CASSPGLAIGETQYF. The CDR3 DNA is TGTGCCAGCTCGCCGGGACTCGCTATCGGGGAGACCCAGTACTTC.

This CDR3 is CASSANSGTVTGELFF. The CDR3 coding sequence is TGTGCCAGCAGTGCAAATAGCGGGACGGTCACCGGGGAGCTGTTTTTT. The rearrangement links TRBV6-4 to TRBJ2-2; 8 positions match TRBD2. V was clipped by 4 bases and J by 4 bases; unmatched bases: 8. The CDR3 is 16 amino acids. Germline V gene sequence: CDR1 MRHNA, CDR2 SNTAGT.

The CDR3: CASSWDTSAYNEQFF. DNA for the CDR3: TGCGCCAGCAGCTGGGATACTTCTGCCTACAATGAGCAGTTCTTC. The V and J genes are TRBV5-1 and TRBJ2-1, with unresolved D. Deletions cut 3 bases from V and 2 bases from J, with 12 bases between. The CDR3 totals 15 residues. Germline values: CDR1 SGHRS, CDR2 YFSETQ.

The chain has TRBV28 and TRBJ1-1, with 8 nucleotides matching TRBD1. Germline loops: CDR1 MDHEN, CDR2 SYDVKM. The CDR3 contains 17 residues. Trimming removed 4 bases from V and 3 bases from J; junction bases left unmatched: 13. For the CDR3, the DNA is TGTGCCAGCAGTTCCGGGGCCGGGACAGGAGTAGACACTGAAGCTTTCTTT. This gives the protein CASSSGAGTGVDTEAFF.

DNA for the CDR3: TGTGCCAGCAGCTCGGGACAGAACACTGAAGCTTTCTTT. It is translated as CASSSGQNTEAFF. This sequence joins TRBV11-3 and TRBJ1-1; possible D gene TRBD1, 6 bases. This CDR3 spans 13 amino acids. Germline CDR1 is SGHNT and CDR2 is YENEEA. Trimming pared 4 bases from V and 1 base from J, leaving 7 bases between.

The gene calls are TRBV7-8 and TRBJ2-7; D is unresolved. Germline V gives CDR1 SGHVS, CDR2 FQNEAQ. This CDR3 is 12 amino acids long. V was cut by 5 bases and J by 4 bases, with 9 bases left in between. CDR3 residues: CASSTRAYEQYF. The CDR3 DNA follows: TGTGCCAGCAGCACCCGGGCTTACGAGCAGTACTTC.

The chain recombines TRBV19 with TRBJ2-6; 8 positions match TRBD1. Germline lookup yields CDR1 LNHDA and CDR2 SQIVND (reference sequence). This CDR3 is 19 amino acids long. V trimming: 3 bases; J trimming: 0 bases; junction bases outside the gene matches: 10. In DNA form, the CDR3 reads TGTGCCAGTAGTATTAAGGGGGGACAGGCGAACTCTGGGGCCAACGTCCTGACTTTC. The encoded protein is CASSIKGGQANSGANVLTF.

The rearrangement links TRBV11-2 to TRBJ2-7, with TRBD1 identical over 7 bases. The CDR3 has 15 amino acids. Germline CDR1 SGHAT, CDR2 FQNNGV. V dropped 1 base and J dropped 3; count of bases not matched to a gene: 6. The DNA of the CDR3 is TGTGCCAGCAGCTTAGTTGAGGGACAGAGCTACGAGCAGTACTTC. Its translation is CASSLVEGQSYEQYF. The variable domain in full, completed from reference TRBV11-2 and TRBJ2-7, reads EAGVAQSPRYKIIEKRQSVAFWCNPISGHATLYWYQQILGQGPKLLIQFQNNGVVDDSQLPKDRFSAERLKGVDSTLKIQPAKLEDSAVYLCASSLVEGQSYEQYFGPGTRLTVT.

The V and J genes are TRBV6-5 and TRBJ2-1; 10 bases are shared with TRBD2. The length of the CDR3 is 16 residues. Germline values: CDR1 MNHEY, CDR2 SVGAGI. The trim removed 0 bases at V and 6 bases at J, leaving 5 bases unmatched. The CDR3 DNA reads as TGTGCCAGCAGTTACTCGTACCTAGCGGGAGTCAATGAGCAGTTCTTC. Translation gives CASSYSYLAGVNEQFF.

This rearrangement joins TRBV6-6 to TRBJ2-3; D tentatively reads TRBD1 or TRBD2 (5 bases each). The ends were cut back, 8 bases at V and 3 bases at J, with 12 bases in the middle. The CDR3 contains 13 residues. The germline V gene encodes CDR1 MNHNY and CDR2 SVGAGI (reference sequence). The CDR3 here is CASSRGPTDTQYF. As DNA, the CDR3 is TGTGCCAGCTCGAGGGGACCGACAGATACGCAGTATTTT.

This chain links TRBV5-1 with TRBJ2-5, with D possibly being TRBD1 or TRBD2 (5 bases each). V was trimmed by 1 base and J by 4 bases, leaving 14 bases between them. The germline V gene has CDR1 SGHRS and CDR2 YFSETQ. This CDR3 has 15 amino acids. The CDR3 is CASSLPGPRGETQYF. For the CDR3, the DNA is TGCGCCAGCAGCTTGCCGGGACCTCGTGGAGAGACCCAGTACTTC.

CDR3 DNA sequence: TGTGCCAGCAGTTACTCGACAGGGTTAAACTATGGCTACACCTTC. Its protein product is CASSYSTGLNYGYTF. The chain carries TRBV6-5 and TRBJ1-2; 7 bases fit TRBD1. J was trimmed by 2 bases and V by 0 bases; bases with no gene match: 3. The CDR3 extends over 15 amino acids. The germline CDR1 and CDR2 sequences are MNHEY and SVGAGI.

The chain carries TRBV5-1 and TRBJ2-1, with 7 nucleotides matching TRBD2. In germline, CDR1 is SGHRS, CDR2 YFSETQ. The CDR3 length is 14 residues. J was trimmed by 0 bases and V by 4 bases; bases with no gene match: 1. The CDR3 sequence: CASSGRASYNEQFF. The CDR3, as DNA: TGCGCCAGCAGCGGGAGGGCCTCCTACAATGAGCAGTTCTTC.

This chain links TRBV11-2 with TRBJ2-1; D may correspond to TRBD1 or TRBD2 (6 bases each). CDR3 length: 20 amino acids. V was clipped by 0 bases and J by 7 bases, with 28 bases between them. CDR1 SGHAT and CDR2 FQNNGV come from the germline V gene. CDR3 protein: CASSLEYRGRWRFSRNEQFF. CDR3 nucleotide sequence: TGTGCCAGCAGCTTAGAGTATCGGGGGCGTTGGCGTTTTAGTCGGAATGAGCAGTTCTTC.